Listed here are 15 T cell receptor beta chains from one sample, sequenced in a study of cytomegalovirus exposure and HLA in healthy donors. Primers included in the PCR were 60 Vbeta and 13 Jbeta primers. Generated by immunoSEQ multiplex PCR, the TCRdb table keeps only in-frame clones and is missing some. The repertoire includes 300,000 or so clones, almost 85% of them detected once, and about 2% sits in the top ten. The sample consisted of PBMCs. These receptor sequences come from a middle-aged woman in good health and CMV-seropositive.

This clone was observed a handful of times. CDR3 protein: CASRTHQGTGGNEAFF. The CDR3 DNA sequence: TGTGCCAGTAGGACTCATCAAGGAACAGGGGGCAATGAAGCTTTCTTT. The gene calls are TRBV19 and TRBJ1-1; 9 bases are a match to TRBD1. The CDR3 spans 16 residues. V dropped 6 bases and J dropped 7; count of bases not matched to a gene: 15. In germline, CDR1 is LNHDA, CDR2 SQIVND (reference sequence).

The chain employs TRBV5-1 and TRBJ2-1; TRBD2 is a possible D gene (6 bases). V was clipped by 2 bases and J by 0 bases, with 9 bases between them. Germline CDR1 is SGHRS and CDR2 is YFSETQ. The CDR3 runs to 15 residues. The CDR3 bases are TGCGCCAGCAGCTTCGGCGGGACCTCCTACAATGAGCAGTTCTTC. Protein: CASSFGGTSYNEQFF.

The sample holds a few counts of this clone. The V call is TRBV19, the J call TRBJ2-5, with 7 bases aligning to TRBD1. Per germline, CDR1 LNHDA and CDR2 SQIVND (reference sequence). J was trimmed by 3 bases and V by 3 bases; bases with no gene match: 4. The CDR3 is 14 amino acids. The CDR3 coding sequence is TGTGCCAGTAGTATGGCAGGGACAGAAGAGACCCAGTACTTC. It translates to CASSMAGTEETQYF.

The rearrangement joins TRBV7-9 to TRBJ2-3; 9 nucleotides agree with TRBD2. The CDR3 is 14 residues long. Unmatched junction bases numbered 8, after V lost 11 bases and J lost 2 bases. CDR1 and CDR2 from the germline V gene are SEHNR and FQNEAQ (reference sequence). The DNA of the CDR3 is TGTGCCGCCGGCGCTAGCGGGAACACAGATACGCAGTATTTT. Translating gives CAAGASGNTDTQYF.

The chain links TRBV27 to TRBJ1-1, with TRBD1 matching 9 bases. Losses at the gene ends were 6 bases for V and 3 bases for J; bases not matched to a gene: 5. The CDR3 sequence is 14 residues long. The V gene's germline CDR1 is MNHEY and CDR2 SMNVEV (reference sequence). The CDR3 DNA sequence: TGTGCCAGCAGGGACAGGGGACGGTACACTGAAGCTTTCTTT. Its translation is CASRDRGRYTEAFF.

As regards this clone: Its ends do not fully match the called genes, so a read error is possible. The chain recombines TRBV6-1 with TRBJ2-6, with D perhaps matching TRBD1 (5 bases). Germline CDR1 and CDR2: MNHNS and SASEGT. The CDR3 runs 13 residues. Here the CDR3 DNA reads TGTGCCAGCAGGCCCTCTGGGGCCAACGGCCTGACTTTC. The encoded protein is CASRPSGANGLTF.

The rearrangement uses TRBV27 and TRBJ1-5; D perhaps matches TRBD1 (5 bases). Germline values: CDR1 MNHEY, CDR2 SMNVEV (reference sequence). The CDR3 runs to 16 residues. Trimming pared 7 bases from V and 5 bases from J, leaving 21 bases between. CDR3 in DNA: TGTGCCAGCAACCAACAACCTCCCCAGGGTTATCAGCCCCAGCATTTT. Translated, it gives CASNQQPPQGYQPQHF.

The V call is TRBV11-3, the J call TRBJ2-5; TRBD1 might be the D (7 bases). V was clipped by 6 bases and J by 1 base, with 21 bases between them. The CDR3 has 17 residues. Germline V gene lookup returns CDR1 SGHNT and CDR2 YENEEA. CDR3 residues: CASRTRAQGGLQETQYF. CDR3 in DNA: TGTGCCAGCAGGACAAGAGCTCAGGGGGGCCTCCAAGAGACCCAGTACTTC.

V and J are TRBV30 and TRBJ1-2; TRBD1 might be the D (5 bases). The CDR3 is made up of 12 amino acids. Germline CDR1 is GTSNPN and CDR2 is SVGIG (reference sequence). V gave up 8 bases and J gave up 4 bases, with 14 bases separating them. The CDR3 DNA reads as TGTGCCAGCAAACAGGTATCCTATGGCTACACCTTC. Encoded protein: CASKQVSYGYTF.

This clone came up once. This rearrangement joins TRBV9 to TRBJ2-3, with 9 bases identical to TRBD2. The J segment lost 3 bases and the V segment lost 6 bases, leaving 8 bases of the junction unmatched. CDR3 length: 15 amino acids. In germline, CDR1 is SGDLS, CDR2 YYNGEE. CDR3 residues: CASTVGSGRTDTQYF. In nucleotides, the CDR3 is TGTGCCAGCACCGTCGGTAGCGGGAGAACAGATACGCAGTATTTT.

This clone occurred a few times. V and J are TRBV4-2 and TRBJ1-3; unclear D gene. Germline CDR1 LGHNA, CDR2 YNFKEQ. The CDR3 runs 15 residues. V was cut by 0 bases and J by 0 bases, with 6 bases left in between. The CDR3 loop is CASSQERNSGNTIYF. For the CDR3, the DNA is TGTGCCAGCAGCCAAGAGAGGAACTCTGGAAACACCATATATTTT.

The J gene is TRBJ2-3, the V gene TRBV7-9, with 7 bases identical to TRBD1. The J segment lost 4 bases and the V segment lost 5 bases, leaving 6 bases of the junction unmatched. In germline, CDR1 is SEHNR, CDR2 FQNEAQ (reference sequence). This CDR3 spans 14 amino acids. CDR3 nucleotides: TGTGCCAGCAGCCTGACAGGGAACGCAGATACGCAGTATTTT. Translated, it gives CASSLTGNADTQYF.

The J gene is TRBJ2-7, the V gene TRBV4-1; possibly TRBD1 for D (5 bases). Germline V lookup: CDR1 MGHRA, CDR2 YSYEKL. Deletions cut 0 bases from V and 6 bases from J, with 12 bases between. The CDR3 is 14 residues long. The DNA of the CDR3 is TGCGCCAGCAGCCAAGATGTTTCAGGGCCCGAGCAGTACTTC. Translation: CASSQDVSGPEQYF.

V and J are TRBV6-6 and TRBJ1-3, with a possible D match to TRBD1 (6 bases). The CDR3 has 16 residues. CDR1 and CDR2 (germline): MNHNY, SVGAGI (reference sequence). With 4 bases removed from V and 1 base from J, the gap between germline ends came to 14 bases. In DNA, the CDR3 is TGTGCCAGCAGTTCCCGAGTACAGGGTTCTGGAAACACCATATATTTT. Its translation: CASSSRVQGSGNTIYF.

The rearrangement links TRBV28 to TRBJ2-7; D not certain. CDR3 length: 11 amino acids. CDR1 is MDHEN and CDR2 is SYDVKM in the germline V gene. The ends were cut back, 6 bases at V and 6 bases at J, with 9 bases in the middle. CDR3 sequence (DNA): TGTGCCAGCAGGGAGAGAGGCGAGCAGTACTTC. Protein product: CASRERGEQYF.